These T cell receptor beta chains were read from a single sample in a study of blood T cell repertoires in COVID-19. Assay used: immunoSEQ multiplex PCR; TCRdb lists only in-frame clones, some missing. The profile shows more than 85,000 clones, about 81% of them singletons. Sequenced sample: peripheral blood. These receptors were taken from a man in his 70s with acute or convalescent COVID-19. Both conserved end residues are part of each CDR3. D genes are given only for firm matches. Size is omitted from some rows. Given values are once, few, many or a class for expanded clones.

V: TRBV5-5
D: .
size: .
J: TRBJ1-1
DNA: TGTGCCAGCAGCCCCCTAGGGGAGAACACTGAAGCTTTCTTT
CDR3: CASSPLGENTEAFF

V: TRBV27
D: TRBD2
size: .
J: TRBJ2-1
DNA: TGTGCCAGCGGGCCCCTAGCGGTTAAATACAATGAGCAGTTCTTC
CDR3: CASGPLAVKYNEQFF

V: TRBV5-5
D: TRBD1
size: few
J: TRBJ1-4
DNA: TGTGCCAGCAGCTCGGCAGACAGGGGAAAACTGTTTTTT
CDR3: CASSSADRGKLFF

V: TRBV9
D: .
size: once
J: TRBJ2-1
DNA: TGTGCCAGCAGCCCAGGGGTAGCCTCGAATGAGCAGTTCTTC
CDR3: CASSPGVASNEQFF

V: TRBV29-1
D: TRBD2
size: .
J: TRBJ2-5
DNA: TGCAGCGTTGGGACTAGCGGGACACCTCTAGAGACCCAGTACTTC
CDR3: CSVGTSGTPLETQYF

V: TRBV18
D: TRBD2
size: .
J: TRBJ2-1
DNA: TGTGCCAGCTCACCCGGGACTAGACGGAATGAGCAGTTCTTC
CDR3: CASSPGTRRNEQFF

V: TRBV6-5
D: TRBD1
size: .
J: TRBJ1-3
DNA: TGTGCCAGCAGTTCGACAGGGACTGGAAACACCATATATTTT
CDR3: CASSSTGTGNTIYF

V: TRBV6-5
D: .
size: .
J: TRBJ2-5
DNA: TGTGCCAGCAGTTACGGGCGACAAGAGACCCAGTACTTC
CDR3: CASSYGRQETQYF

V: TRBV7-8
D: TRBD2
size: .
J: TRBJ2-5
DNA: TGTGCCAGCAGCCCCCCGGGACTAGCGGGAGGAGAGACCCAGTACTTC
CDR3: CASSPPGLAGGETQYF

V: TRBV11-1
D: TRBD2
size: once
J: TRBJ2-2
DNA: TGTGCCAGCAGCCAGGGACTAGCGGGAGTAATCGGGGAGCTGTTTTTT
CDR3: CASSQGLAGVIGELFF

V: TRBV25-1
D: TRBD1
size: .
J: TRBJ2-1
DNA: TGTGCCAGCAGGGGGGACAGCGTCAATGAGCAGTTCTTC
CDR3: CASRGDSVNEQFF

V: TRBV29-1
D: TRBD1
size: many
J: TRBJ2-5
DNA: TGCAGCGTTGAAGCAAGGGGGACAGGGGTATTGGAGACCCAGTACTTC
CDR3: CSVEARGTGVLETQYF

V: TRBV28
D: .
size: once
J: TRBJ1-5
DNA: TGTGCCAGCAGAATACGGGATTCTGTAAGGCCCCAGCATTTT
CDR3: CASRIRDSVRPQHF

V: TRBV10-3
D: TRBD1
size: .
J: TRBJ1-2
DNA: TGTGCCATCAGGGAGGGACAGATTAACTATGGCTACACCTTC
CDR3: CAIREGQINYGYTF

V: TRBV19
D: TRBD1
size: few
J: TRBJ1-2
DNA: TGTGCCAGTAGTAGGGACAGGGGTAACTATGGCTACACCTTC
CDR3: CASSRDRGNYGYTF

V: TRBV18
D: .
size: few
J: TRBJ2-7
DNA: TGTGCCAGCTCACCAGCAACGCTCGGCTACGAGCAGTACTTC
CDR3: CASSPATLGYEQYF

V: TRBV11-2
D: TRBD1
size: few
J: TRBJ2-2
DNA: TGTGCCAGCAGCTTAGTTGGGGACAGGCGAAACACCGGGGAGCTGTTTTTT
CDR3: CASSLVGDRRNTGELFF

V: TRBV28
D: .
size: .
J: TRBJ1-5
DNA: TGTGCCAGCAGTTTAGGACTCGGGGGAAATCAGCCCCAGCATTTT
CDR3: CASSLGLGGNQPQHF

V: TRBV18
D: .
size: .
J: TRBJ1-5
DNA: TGTGCCAGCTCACCAGGGTCCGGGTCGGCTGATCAGCCCCAGCATTTT
CDR3: CASSPGSGSADQPQHF

V: TRBV6-5
D: .
size: .
J: TRBJ1-1
DNA: TGTGCCAGCAGTTACTCATCGGAGACTGAAGCTTTCTTT
CDR3: CASSYSSETEAFF

V: TRBV4-3
D: TRBD1
size: .
J: TRBJ2-2
DNA: TGCGCCAGCAGCCACCGGACAGGGTTCGGGGAGCTGTTTTTT
CDR3: CASSHRTGFGELFF

V: TRBV27
D: .
size: .
J: TRBJ2-1
DNA: TGTGCCAGCAGTTTATCCTCCGCTGACCGACGGCGGGTCAATGAGCAGTTCTTC
CDR3: CASSLSSADRRRVNEQFF

V: TRBV2
D: .
size: .
J: TRBJ1-5
DNA: TGTGCCAGCAGTGAAGGGTACGTCGGGGATCAGCCCCAGCATTTT
CDR3: CASSEGYVGDQPQHF

V: TRBV18
D: .
size: .
J: TRBJ1-1
DNA: TGTGCCAGCTCAGAGAACAGGAGGAACACTGAAGCTTTCTTT
CDR3: CASSENRRNTEAFF

V: TRBV9
D: TRBD2
size: .
J: TRBJ2-3
DNA: TGTGCCAGCAGCGTGACTAGCGGGGTTAGCACAGATACGCAGTATTTT
CDR3: CASSVTSGVSTDTQYF

V: TRBV9
D: TRBD2
size: few
J: TRBJ2-7
DNA: TGTGCCAGCAGCGTAACGGGAGGACCCTCCTACGAGCAGTACTTC
CDR3: CASSVTGGPSYEQYF

V: TRBV29-1
D: .
size: .
J: TRBJ2-1
DNA: TGCAGCGTTGAAGTGAGCTTCTACAATGAGCAGTTCTTC
CDR3: CSVEVSFYNEQFF

V: TRBV5-1
D: TRBD2
size: .
J: TRBJ2-3
DNA: TGCGCCAGCGGGGGACTAGCGGGCGAGGAAGATACGCAGTATTTT
CDR3: CASGGLAGEEDTQYF

V: TRBV21-1
D: .
size: .
J: TRBJ2-2
DNA: TGTGCCAGCAGCAAAGATTTATGGGCAGCGGGAGTCCCCGGGGAGCTGTTTTTT
CDR3: CASSKDLWAAGVPGELFF

V: TRBV6-5
D: .
size: .
J: TRBJ1-3
DNA: TGTGCCAGCAGACCGCTCGACAGGGGAAACACCATATATTTT
CDR3: CASRPLDRGNTIYF

V: TRBV19
D: TRBD1
size: .
J: TRBJ1-6
DNA: TGTGCCAGTAGGAGACCGGGACAGGGAAATTCACCCCTCCACTTT
CDR3: CASRRPGQGNSPLHF

V: TRBV3-1/TRBV3-2
D: .
size: .
J: TRBJ2-1
DNA: TGTGCCAGCAGCCAAGTCCCAGGCCAGACGGCTTTCTTC
CDR3: CASSQVPGQTAFF

V: TRBV21-1
D: .
size: .
J: TRBJ2-7
DNA: TGTGCCAGCAATCCGACAGGGAGCTCCTACGAGCAGTACTTC
CDR3: CASNPTGSSYEQYF

V: TRBV7-9
D: .
size: .
J: TRBJ2-1
DNA: TGTGCCAGCAGCTTTATCGCGGCCAATGAGCAGTTCTTC
CDR3: CASSFIAANEQFF

V: TRBV6-5
D: .
size: .
J: TRBJ2-1
DNA: TGTGCCAGCAGTTACTCGGCGGGCTCCTACAATGAGCAGTTCTTC
CDR3: CASSYSAGSYNEQFF

V: TRBV9
D: TRBD1
size: .
J: TRBJ1-2
DNA: TGTGCCAGCAGCGTCGAACACCGGGACAGGGCGGGCCTTGCTGGCTACACCTTC
CDR3: CASSVEHRDRAGLAGYTF

V: TRBV19
D: TRBD2
size: .
J: TRBJ2-1
DNA: TGTGCCAGTAGTACCCGGGGGGATGAGCAGTTCTTC
CDR3: CASSTRGDEQFF

V: TRBV5-4
D: .
size: .
J: TRBJ2-3
DNA: TGTGCCAGCAGCTTGAGGACACCTAGCACAGATACGCAGTATTTT
CDR3: CASSLRTPSTDTQYF

V: TRBV7-9
D: .
size: few
J: TRBJ2-1
DNA: TGTGCCAGCAGCCCCCCGGGCAATGAGCAGTTCTTC
CDR3: CASSPPGNEQFF

V: TRBV6-2/TRBV6-3
D: TRBD1
size: .
J: TRBJ2-7
DNA: TGTGCCAGCAGTCGGTCAGGGGGCATCTACGAGCAGTACTTC
CDR3: CASSRSGGIYEQYF

V: TRBV3-1/TRBV3-2
D: .
size: .
J: TRBJ2-1
DNA: TGTGCCAGCGCCCACAGGGAGGGCTACAATGAGCAGTTCTTC
CDR3: CASAHREGYNEQFF

V: TRBV6-5
D: TRBD1
size: .
J: TRBJ2-1
DNA: TGTGCCATACGGGACAGGGTTCGGGATGAGCAGTTCTTC
CDR3: CAIRDRVRDEQFF

V: TRBV10-3
D: .
size: .
J: TRBJ1-2
DNA: TGTGCCATCAGTGAGGTTCGGGGGAACTATGGCTACACCTTC
CDR3: CAISEVRGNYGYTF

V: TRBV9
D: TRBD2
size: few
J: TRBJ2-1
DNA: TGTGCCAGCAGCCCTTATACACTTGGAGCGGGAGGGCCCGGTGAGCAGTTCTTC
CDR3: CASSPYTLGAGGPGEQFF

V: TRBV11-2
D: TRBD2
size: .
J: TRBJ2-7
DNA: TGTGCCAGCAGCTTGGGCCGGGAGGTCTACGAGCAGTACTTC
CDR3: CASSLGREVYEQYF

V: TRBV14
D: .
size: .
J: TRBJ1-1
DNA: TGTGCCAGCAGCCAATCCCGGGGGACTGAAGCTTTCTTT
CDR3: CASSQSRGTEAFF

V: TRBV28
D: .
size: .
J: TRBJ2-7
DNA: TGTGCCAGCAGTTTAGGAGCCTACGGGCAGTACTTC
CDR3: CASSLGAYGQYF

V: TRBV23-1
D: TRBD1
size: .
J: TRBJ2-1
DNA: TGCGCCAGCAGTCAAACGGGACAGGGGGCCCCCTACAATGAGCAGTTCTTC
CDR3: CASSQTGQGAPYNEQFF

V: TRBV20-1
D: .
size: .
J: TRBJ2-7
DNA: TGCAGTGCTAGTCACACACAGGGGGGGGAGCAGTACTTC
CDR3: CSASHTQGGEQYF

V: TRBV19
D: .
size: .
J: TRBJ1-4
DNA: TGTGCCAGTAGTATGTACCCAGGGGCTGCTAATGAAAAACTGTTTTTT
CDR3: CASSMYPGAANEKLFF

V: TRBV20-1
D: TRBD2
size: few
J: TRBJ2-7
DNA: TGCAGTGCTAGTCGGAGCAGCGGGAGGATTGACGAGCAGTACTTC
CDR3: CSASRSSGRIDEQYF

V: TRBV5-1
D: TRBD1
size: .
J: TRBJ1-2
DNA: TGCGCCAGCAGCTTGGGGGACAGGGATAATGGCTACACCTTC
CDR3: CASSLGDRDNGYTF

V: TRBV5-6
D: .
size: once
J: TRBJ2-5
DNA: TGTGCCAGCAGCTTGAGAAACGGTGAGACCCAGTACTTC
CDR3: CASSLRNGETQYF

V: TRBV24-1
D: .
size: .
J: TRBJ1-5
DNA: TGTGCCACCAGTGACTCCAGAATGCAGCCCCAGCATTTT
CDR3: CATSDSRMQPQHF

V: TRBV3-1/TRBV3-2
D: .
size: .
J: TRBJ1-5
DNA: TGTGCCAGCAGCCAAGATCGGTCAGGGCTCATAGGTCAGCCCCAGCATTTT
CDR3: CASSQDRSGLIGQPQHF

V: TRBV6-5
D: .
size: .
J: TRBJ2-7
DNA: TGTGCCAGCAGGGCCAGCCAGGGGGGATCCTACGAGCAGTACTTC
CDR3: CASRASQGGSYEQYF

V: TRBV28
D: .
size: .
J: TRBJ1-5
DNA: TGTGCCAGCAGTTTTGGCAGCAATCAGCCCCAGCATTTT
CDR3: CASSFGSNQPQHF

V: TRBV19
D: .
size: few
J: TRBJ2-4
DNA: TGTGCCAGTAGTATCAGGGGGGACATTCAGTACTTC
CDR3: CASSIRGDIQYF

V: TRBV27
D: TRBD2
size: .
J: TRBJ2-3
DNA: TGTGCCAGCAGTTTCCTAAACAGAAGAGCGGGAGTACCGTATTTT
CDR3: CASSFLNRRAGVPYF

V: TRBV28
D: .
size: .
J: TRBJ2-7
DNA: TGTGCCAGCAGTTTCAGCTACGAGCAGTACTTC
CDR3: CASSFSYEQYF